This is a list of T cell receptor beta chains from one sample in a study of identical twins. TCRdb re-derived calls from the 5' RACE reads in MiXCR, one entry per CDR3 protein. The sample holds hundreds of thousands of distinct CDR3 sequences, less than 10% seen once. Sequencing was done on a sample of memory (CD45RO+) T cells sorted from blood. These receptors originate from a woman between 18 and 30 years old in good health. Both conserved end residues are trimmed from each CDR3. The order of the fields is J gene, V gene, CDR3 protein.

J: TRBJ1-6; V: TRBV2; CDR3: ASSAEQNNSPLH
J: TRBJ2-7; V: TRBV20-1; CDR3: SARAGAGRGHILYEQY
J: TRBJ2-2; V: TRBV7-2; CDR3: ASSSTVTSITGELF
J: TRBJ2-1; V: TRBV30; CDR3: AWKLVPSYNEQI
J: TRBJ1-6; V: TRBV5-1; CDR3: ASRYSEARALH
J: TRBJ2-3; V: TRBV20-1; CDR3: STRGWVNTDTQY
J: TRBJ2-2; V: TRBV2; CDR3: ASSDRDWNTGELF
J: TRBJ1-5; V: TRBV27; CDR3: ASSVTGYQPQH
J: TRBJ2-5; V: TRBV5-1; CDR3: ASSLMGVSRETQY
J: TRBJ2-1; V: TRBV20-1; CDR3: SASGRHNEQF
J: TRBJ1-3; V: TRBV11-2; CDR3: ASSLSVTPGNTIY
J: TRBJ2-4; V: TRBV14; CDR3: ASSQDASQSGHHIQY
J: TRBJ2-7; V: TRBV20-1; CDR3: SARESGRENMEQY
J: TRBJ1-6; V: TRBV9; CDR3: ASSVQGNNSPLH
J: TRBJ2-3; V: TRBV15; CDR3: ATSRDGSGGAEGTQY
J: TRBJ1-3; V: TRBV7-9; CDR3: ASSGTGRNSGNTIY
J: TRBJ2-1; V: TRBV29-1; CDR3: SVELAGLGRYNEQF
J: TRBJ2-1; V: TRBV12-2; CDR3: ASRLAGLAGSGNEQF
J: TRBJ1-5; V: TRBV20-1; CDR3: SAAGTARGNQPQH
J: TRBJ1-1; V: TRBV2; CDR3: ASREQGAGSTEAF
J: TRBJ2-3; V: TRBV29-1; CDR3: SVRDFQQADTQY
J: TRBJ1-5; V: TRBV6-5; CDR3: ATPVLRPQH
J: TRBJ2-1; V: TRBV20-1; CDR3: SARDSGRGRNEQF
J: TRBJ2-3; V: TRBV12-3/TRBV12-4; CDR3: ASGFFGQGTDTQY
J: TRBJ2-7; V: TRBV5-1; CDR3: ASSREGRGVTEQY
J: TRBJ1-1; V: TRBV3-1; CDR3: ASSQEGGPRNTEAF
J: TRBJ2-7; V: TRBV6-1; CDR3: ASSERRIYEQY
J: TRBJ2-5; V: TRBV20-1; CDR3: SASGLVGETQY
J: TRBJ2-1; V: TRBV7-8; CDR3: ASSPISGRANEQF
J: TRBJ2-3; V: TRBV7-2; CDR3: ASSYGGGTSGLQY
J: TRBJ2-1; V: TRBV29-1; CDR3: SVSGDSYNEQF
J: TRBJ2-1; V: TRBV5-1; CDR3: ASSLGLLAGGVNNEQF
J: TRBJ2-3; V: TRBV20-1; CDR3: SAGPGSTDTQY
J: TRBJ1-6; V: TRBV5-1; CDR3: ASSGTDMALH
J: TRBJ2-3; V: TRBV5-1; CDR3: ASSFSSTDTQY
J: TRBJ2-7; V: TRBV9; CDR3: ASSAQTGLIYEQY
J: TRBJ2-5; V: TRBV20-1; CDR3: SADGTSGSQETQY
J: TRBJ2-1; V: TRBV9; CDR3: ASSPGTSAYNEQF
J: TRBJ2-1; V: TRBV7-7; CDR3: ASSGGRSGVNEQF
J: TRBJ2-1; V: TRBV21-1; CDR3: ASNVSGRSNEQF
J: TRBJ2-7; V: TRBV7-3; CDR3: ASSLGLGLEQY
J: TRBJ2-1; V: TRBV9; CDR3: ASSPSGNHNEQF
J: TRBJ1-1; V: TRBV6-1; CDR3: ASSRKQGGVTEAF
J: TRBJ2-1; V: TRBV7-9; CDR3: ASSYRGRSYNEQF
J: TRBJ1-2; V: TRBV2; CDR3: ASSPGANYGYT
J: TRBJ2-4; V: TRBV4-3; CDR3: ASSQDTSEYGIQY
J: TRBJ2-7; V: TRBV10-3; CDR3: AINFSGVRGEQY
J: TRBJ1-1; V: TRBV18; CDR3: ASSPSDTRVSAF
J: TRBJ2-3; V: TRBV15; CDR3: ATSRVGSGGDTQY
J: TRBJ2-5; V: TRBV7-2; CDR3: ASSLSSYRSETQY
J: TRBJ2-1; V: TRBV5-1; CDR3: ASSLKRGGQIEQF
J: TRBJ2-5; V: TRBV15; CDR3: ATSRYRLLAGEETQY
J: TRBJ1-6; V: TRBV27; CDR3: ASSLPGQGGSPLH
J: TRBJ2-1; V: TRBV7-2; CDR3: ASSSFSGRALNEQF
J: TRBJ1-2; V: TRBV20-1; CDR3: SAFTPDRHGYT
J: TRBJ2-1; V: TRBV6-5; CDR3: ASSYSSGSRDNEQF
J: TRBJ2-6; V: TRBV6-2/TRBV6-3; CDR3: ASSYGGTTGANVLT
J: TRBJ1-6; V: TRBV5-1; CDR3: ASSLGGSSSPLH
J: TRBJ1-2; V: TRBV7-9; CDR3: ASKSFGDSSQGYGYT
J: TRBJ1-6; V: TRBV5-1; CDR3: ASSLGWEDRSPLH